The subject of this entry is one TCR beta chain. Its antigen target is currently unknown. The cohort consisted of some 670 healthy bone marrow donors. At the time of sampling, every cohort member was nominally healthy, though immune exposures that went unrecorded were likely present. The donor tested CMV seropositive, placing the donor among the 289 seropositive members of the cohort. Each donor provided a peripheral blood sample, and peripheral blood mononuclear cells were used for TCR beta sequencing. The Qiagen DNeasy Blood Extraction Kit was used to extract genomic DNA from the blood cell samples. The data stem from a study of cytomegalovirus exposure and HLA in healthy donors (dated by TCRdb to about 2017). Regarding the complete study: An earlier analysis of more than 550 of the donors reported 250 to 300 Gb of sequence data and around 100 million unique TCR beta sequences obtained from around 180 million T cells. An early release covering some 640 HLA-typed donors comprised approximately 290 gigabases of sequencing data and around 86 million unique TCR sequences. The genetic ancestry cluster associated with self-reported Caucasian donors included 80% to 90% of the roughly 400 genotyped donors. The study aimed to test whether signatures of past pathogen exposure could be identified by cataloging public T cell receptors. The study used immunosequencing to profile the T cell repertoires of approximately 690 subjects and linked those repertoires to cytomegalovirus serostatus. Besides the first cohort of around 670 subjects, a separate validation cohort made up of 120 different subjects was used. The study combined high-throughput TCR immunosequencing, statistical association of individual TCRs with disease status, and machine learning to predict cytomegalovirus infection status. A later analysis re-analyzed previously published TCR beta repertoires from roughly 630 donors and added high-resolution HLA genotyping to study TCR occurrence patterns. The later analysis used no new phenotypic data to find candidate immune exposures, relying instead on TCR beta sequences and their occurrence across donors. An earlier analysis of some 600 of the donors applied high-throughput TCR beta sequencing to assess whether each TCR beta V gene segment acted as functional or pseudogenic. Donor age, sex, ethnicity and CMV serostatus were compiled alongside the repertoire data. A later genetic analysis used genome-wide SNP genotypes for about 60% of the roughly 700 donors, treating that subset as a discovery cohort. Every repertoire in the discovery cohort had been generated on one and the same sequencing platform. Both class I and class II loci were covered by HLA typing, at four-digit resolution. The number of donors typed differed by locus, with roughly 629-640 for A, B, C, DRB1 and DQB1, roughly 550 for DQA1, 600 to 610 for DPA1, and under 490 for DPB1. Because of strong linkage in the cohort, a handful of DR-DQ haplotypes were treated as single units for association and clustering. On average, around 230,000 unique TCR beta nucleotide sequences were sequenced per donor among a few hundred genotyped donors of the cohort, with roughly 19% of those sequences being non-productive.

V sheds 0 bases and J sheds 5 bases, leaving 6 bases between their ends. The germline V gene supplies CDR1 SGDLS and CDR2 YYNGEE. The CDR3, cysteine through phenylalanine, is 14 amino acids long. The read is trimmed to its CDR3 DNA, 42 bases read in frame from base 1. Broad study findings and their caveats: Because HLA typing was unavailable for some donors at each locus, only the typed subset was used in association tests. Some IMGT-functional V segments, including TRBV6-2 and TRBV6-3, could not be told apart with the 87-base-pair reads, so those segments were excluded. A further reported finding was that TCR beta sequences accurately predicted the HLA-A and HLA-B alleles for most subjects in the first cohort. Approximately 18 rarely observed V segments, including chromosome 9 orphons, were excluded from the earlier analysis of several hundred of the donors because counts were too low. The presence/absence analyses assumed that sequencing depth was roughly uniform across donors, and that assumption may not be true. In a later analysis, HLA-associated TCR beta chains were found to be more clonally expanded and to have lower generation probabilities than equally common non-associated chains. The cohort was sequenced for TCR beta chains only, and without alpha or paired-chain data the features that could be detected were limited. In a later analysis, TCR association rates were found to vary across HLA loci, with the most associated TCRs seen for DRB1 alleles and the fewest for HLA-C alleles. In a later analysis, 16,951 TCR beta sequences were associated with specific HLA alleles at a false discovery rate of 0.05. Assigning TCR associations to individual alleles was difficult when HLA alleles, especially DR and DQ, strongly co-occurred. The study gave a list of more than 150 TCR beta chains associated with cytomegalovirus. Cytomegalovirus status was reported to be diagnosed by the classifier with high specificity and sensitivity in both the original and validation cohorts. Broadly in line with IMGT annotations, most TCR beta V segments showed up in productive rearrangements about 87% or about 30% of the time in an earlier analysis of several hundred of the donors. The authors suggested that the approach could potentially be generalized to other disease states and immunological phenotypes. Most TCR sequences were seen in very few donors, while some public TCRs were found in many individuals. According to a later genetic analysis, donors in an Asian-associated ancestry cluster had fewer N-insertions in productive TCRs than the approximately 670-donor mean. According to a later analysis, parvovirus B19, influenza, CMV and Epstein-Barr virus appeared linked to several top co-occurrence clusters. A few of the identified cytomegalovirus-associated TCR beta chains were confirmed in vitro to be specific for cytomegalovirus antigens. Correlated functional status among segregating V segments might reflect linkage disequilibrium, but an unknown experimental factor could not be ruled out. In a later analysis, most CMV-associated TCR beta chains were found to appear HLA-restricted, with HLA associations seemingly driven largely by CMV exposure. In a later genetic analysis, a missense DCLRE1C variant was associated with V-gene and J-gene trimming of TCR beta chains, and the association was replicated in an independent cohort. A cluster of highly shared sequence variants was judged likely to represent a technical artifact of the sequencing pipeline. For the cohort, immune exposure information was limited to CMV serostatus.

The library relied on the immunoSEQ multiplex PCR assay. For the multiplex PCR, a mixture combining 60 forward primers for TCR Vbeta segments and 13 reverse primers for TCR Jbeta segments was used. A multiplex PCR assay on genomic DNA amplified the CDR3 region of rearranged TCR beta genes. The amplified TCR beta libraries were sequenced on the Illumina HiSeq System as 87-base-pair reads. The authors' analysis ran thus. Across the 500 to 750 repertoires, a later analysis counted tens of millions of unique TCR beta chains, roughly 11 million of which were shared by at least two donors. Raw reads were error-corrected and collapsed into unique sequences with a nearest-neighbor algorithm that merged closely related sequences to remove PCR and sequencing errors. CDR3 sequences were aligned to IMGT reference sequences to assign V, D and J gene segments. For a sequence to be retained, a match of at least six nucleotides to both a V gene segment and a J gene segment was required. Rearrangements were called productive when the CDR3 lacked stop codons and stayed in frame with V and J; all others were non-productive. CDR3 was defined by IMGT convention, running from the second conserved V-encoded cysteine to the conserved J-encoded phenylalanine. The earlier analysis of 587 of the donors excluded any sequence lacking an unambiguous match to a single V gene segment. In an earlier analysis of 587 of the donors, V segments were called functional above 56.7% productive rearrangements and were called segregating when the between-donor standard deviation exceeded 5%. A statistical classification framework was developed to diagnose cytomegalovirus status using the catalog of TCR beta chain sequences. A later analysis assigned V and J genes by comparing TCR nucleotide sequences with IMGT/GENE-DB human TR gene sequences. In a later analysis, CDR3 sequences and most-parsimonious VDJ recombination scenarios were assigned using the TCRdist pipeline. In a later analysis, each TCR beta chain was defined by its CDR3 amino acid sequence together with its V-gene family, and reads lacking a unique V-gene family were excluded. As a way to deal with suspected cross-contamination and a sequencing artifact, a later analysis dropped more than 500 nucleotide sequences that were highly shared and had low generation probability. In a later analysis, a clonal expansion index was calculated for each public chain from normalized within-repertoire ranks of inferred template counts. In a later analysis, generation probabilities were computed with a VDJ recombination model fitted to out-of-frame rearrangements, and the resulting probabilities were checked against IGoR. In a later analysis, hypergeometric tests were used to score TCR-TCR, TCR-HLA and TCR-CMV co-occurrence, with a repertoire-size bias correction applied to TCR pairs. False discovery rates were estimated in a later analysis by permuting HLA or CMV assignments 20 times. A later analysis grouped co-occurring TCRs with DBSCAN, adding TCRdist sequence similarity when clustering within HLA-allele-positive subsets. Repertoires with fewer than 30,000 or more than 120,000 public chains were left out of co-occurrence clustering, as were about 5 repertoires with anomalous nucleotide sharing. In TCRdb, the immuneACCESS table is reduced to in-frame sequences with V and J assigned. These tables do not hold every clone; where another copy was compared, an unresolved V gene accounts for under half, and the others remain unexplained. The DNA gave D and trimming, while V, J and clone size come from that table. This sample's clone table shows some 200,000 clones. Clones ranked in the top ten supply less than 0.95% of the sample.

Sequencing was performed on PBMCs. This receptor was identified in a woman under 30 in good health and CMV-seropositive. The sequence is built from TRBV9 and TRBJ1-6; confidence is insufficient to name the D gene. The CDR3: CASSVVSDNSPLHF. DNA sequence: TGTGCCAGCAGCGTAGTATCAGATAATTCACCCCTCCACTTT. Where the CDR3 stops, the reference TRBV9 and TRBJ1-6 genes take over; the full variable domain is DSGVTQTPKHLITATGQRVTLRCSPRSGDLSVYWYQQSLDQGLQFLIQYYNGEERAKGNILERFSAQQFPDLHSELNLSSLELGDSALYFCASSVVSDNSPLHFGNGTRLTVT.